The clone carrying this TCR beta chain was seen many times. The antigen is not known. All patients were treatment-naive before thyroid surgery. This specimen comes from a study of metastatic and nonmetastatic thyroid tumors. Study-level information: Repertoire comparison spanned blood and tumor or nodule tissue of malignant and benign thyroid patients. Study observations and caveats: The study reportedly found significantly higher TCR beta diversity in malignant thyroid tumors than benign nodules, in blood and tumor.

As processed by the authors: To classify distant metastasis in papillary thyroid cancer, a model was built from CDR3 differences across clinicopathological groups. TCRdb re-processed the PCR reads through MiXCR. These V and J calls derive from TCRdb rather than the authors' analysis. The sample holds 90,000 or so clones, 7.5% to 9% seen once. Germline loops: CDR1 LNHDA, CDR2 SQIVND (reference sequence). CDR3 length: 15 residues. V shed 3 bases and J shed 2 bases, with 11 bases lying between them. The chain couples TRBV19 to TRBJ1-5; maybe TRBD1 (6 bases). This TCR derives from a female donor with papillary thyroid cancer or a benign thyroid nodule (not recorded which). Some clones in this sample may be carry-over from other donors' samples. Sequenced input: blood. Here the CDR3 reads CASSMGASRNQPQHF. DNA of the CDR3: TGTGCCAGTAGTATGGGGGCCAGCCGCAATCAGCCCCAGCATTTT.